The 30 T cell receptor beta chains below all came from one sample that was sequenced in a study of blood T cell repertoires in COVID-19. Generated by immunoSEQ multiplex PCR, the TCRdb table keeps only in-frame clones and is missing some. This repertoire shows approximately 120,000 clones, roughly 92% found once; its top ten account for about 1.9%. The sequencing input was peripheral blood. The receptors were gathered from a man aged 45-65 years with COVID-19, enrolled during active disease.

This clone occurred once. The CDR3: CASSSGVYNEQFF. In DNA, the CDR3 is TGTGCCAGCAGTTCCGGAGTTTACAATGAGCAGTTCTTC. The chain links TRBV27 to TRBJ2-1; D ambiguous. V was clipped by 4 bases and J by 4 bases, with 8 bases between them. Germline V gene sequence: CDR1 MNHEY, CDR2 SMNVEV (reference sequence). The CDR3 is made up of 13 amino acids.

The DNA of the CDR3 is TGTGCCAGCAGCCAAGCAGGGGACTATGGCTACACCTTC. Translating gives CASSQAGDYGYTF. The rearrangement joins TRBV3-1 (or the pseudogene TRBV3-2) to TRBJ1-2, with D perhaps TRBD1 (6 bases). The V and J ends lost 1 base and 3 bases respectively, with 6 bases between them. The CDR3 length is 13 residues. From germline, CDR1 is LGHDT and CDR2 YNNKEL (reference sequence).

The rearrangement links TRBV5-6 to TRBJ2-7; D gene uncertain. The CDR3 length is 11 residues. Trimming removed 4 bases from V and 2 bases from J, with 4 bases in between. Germline values: CDR1 SGHDT, CDR2 YYEEEE. CDR3 amino acids: CASSGPYEQYF. The CDR3 bases are TGTGCCAGCAGCGGCCCCTACGAGCAGTACTTC.

The V call is TRBV19, the J call TRBJ2-7, with 8 bases lining up with TRBD2. Trimming took 9 bases from V and 3 from J; bases not matched to a gene: 13. From germline, CDR1 is LNHDA and CDR2 SQIVND (reference sequence). The CDR3 is 15 amino acids. The CDR3 DNA reads TGTGCCAGCGGACCCGAGAGCGGGGGAATCTACGAGCAGTACTTC. This gives the protein CASGPESGGIYEQYF.

The chain uses TRBV23-1 and TRBJ2-2; a weak D match, TRBD2 (5 bases). TRBV23-1 is given ORF status, its function remaining uncertain. The V gene lost 0 bases and the J gene lost 0 bases, with 11 bases spanning the gap. This CDR3 comprises 17 residues. CDR3 loop: CASSQSSEGANTGELFF. CDR3 DNA: TGCGCCAGCAGTCAATCGTCTGAGGGCGCGAACACCGGGGAGCTGTTTTTT.

The chain recombines TRBV6-1 with TRBJ2-7; maybe TRBD1 (6 bases). Germline loops: CDR1 MNHNS, CDR2 SASEGT. The CDR3 consists of 14 residues. The CDR3 DNA follows: TGTGCCAGCAGTAAAGCGCAGGGGCCTTACGAGCAGTACGTC. It specifies CASSKAQGPYEQYV.

The rearrangement links TRBV3-1 (or the pseudogene TRBV3-2) to TRBJ2-1; tentative D call: TRBD2 (6 bases). The germline gives CDR1 LGHDT, CDR2 YNNKEL (reference sequence). V was pared by 0 bases and J by 2 bases, with 11 bases between. There are 16 residues in the CDR3. CDR3 in DNA: TGTGCCAGCAGCCAAGATTGGAGGGGTACCTACAATGAGCAGTTCTTC. Its translation: CASSQDWRGTYNEQFF.

The chain is built from TRBV7-3 and TRBJ2-2; D call uncertain. The CDR3 loop spans 12 amino acids. Germline lookup yields CDR1 SGHTA and CDR2 FQGTGA. V shed 6 bases and J shed 5 bases, with 7 bases lying between them. The CDR3, as DNA: TGTGCCAGCAGGTCCAGAACCGGGGAGCTGTTTTTT. As protein: CASRSRTGELFF. The full variable domain, its missing parts supplied by reference TRBV7-3 and TRBJ2-2, is GAGVSQTPSNKVTEKGKYVELRCDPISGHTALYWYRQSLGQGPEFLIYFQGTGAADDSGLPNDRFFAVRPEGSVSTLKIQRTERGDSAVYLCASRSRTGELFFGEGSRLTVL.

This sequence joins TRBV19 and TRBJ2-1, with 12 bases that match TRBD2. CDR3 length: 16 residues. Germline V gives CDR1 LNHDA, CDR2 SQIVND (reference sequence). Losses at the gene ends were 3 bases for V and 5 bases for J; bases not matched to a gene: 5. As DNA, the CDR3 is TGTGCCAGTAGTATTGGGACTAGCGGGCAGAACAATGAGCAGTTCTTC. This gives the protein CASSIGTSGQNNEQFF.

In this sample, this clone turned up once. This sequence joins TRBV4-1 and TRBJ2-7; D may be TRBD2 (5 bases). V lost 2 bases and J lost 7, with 15 bases in between. Germline-derived CDR1 and CDR2 are MGHRA and YSYEKL. This CDR3 comprises 14 residues. The CDR3 region is CASSQPLAYREQYF. The CDR3 DNA sequence: TGCGCCAGCAGCCAACCTCTAGCTTATCGGGAGCAGTACTTC.

The CDR3 DNA reads TGTGCCAGCAGCCCTACAGGGAGACCCGGGGAGCTGTTTTTT. It yields the protein CASSPTGRPGELFF. The chain carries TRBV5-4 and TRBJ2-2; possible D gene TRBD1, 6 bases. This CDR3 region has 14 residues. Between the trimmed V and J ends, which lost 4 bases and 6 bases, there was a span of 13 bases. Looked up from germline, CDR1 is SGHNT and CDR2 is YYREEE (reference sequence). Full variable domain (missing parts from reference TRBV5-4 and TRBJ2-2): ETGVTQSPTHLIKTRGQQVTLRCSSQSGHNTVSWYQQALGQGPQFIFQYYREEENGRGNFPPRFSGLQFPNYSSELNVNALELDDSALYLCASSPTGRPGELFFGEGSRLTVL.

This sequence joins TRBV5-1 and TRBJ1-4, with TRBD1 matching over 12 bases. The V segment lost 0 bases and the J segment 4 bases; nucleotides outside the gene matches: 1. The CDR3 spans 16 residues. Germline loops: CDR1 SGHRS, CDR2 YFSETQ. This CDR3 is CASSLGDRGLNEKLFF. The CDR3 nucleotides are TGCGCCAGCAGCTTGGGGGACAGGGGGCTTAATGAAAAACTGTTTTTT.

This chain connects TRBV5-8 to TRBJ2-1; 7 positions agree with TRBD2. Per germline, CDR1 SGHTS and CDR2 YDEGEE. This CDR3 has 13 amino acids. J gave up 10 bases and V 5 bases, and 9 bases lay outside the gene matches. The CDR3 protein is CASSTSVPDEQFF. CDR3 coding DNA: TGTGCCAGCAGTACTAGCGTCCCGGACGAGCAGTTCTTC. Combining the CDR3 with reference TRBV5-8 and TRBJ2-1 gives the whole variable domain EAGVTQSPTHLIKTRGQQATLRCSPISGHTSVYWYQQALGLGLQFLLWYDEGEERNRGNFPPRFSGRQFPNYSSELNVNALELEDSALYLCASSTSVPDEQFFGPGTRLTVL.

This chain connects TRBV5-4 to TRBJ2-1, with a possible D match to TRBD2 (5 bases). CDR1 and CDR2 from the germline V gene are SGHNT and YYREEE (reference sequence). The CDR3 length is 14 residues. The germline V and J ends were trimmed by 4 bases and 4 bases, with 12 bases remaining between them. CDR3 sequence: CASSPSGPYNEQFF. The CDR3 DNA follows: TGTGCCAGCAGCCCGAGCGGACCGTACAATGAGCAGTTCTTC.

This chain uses TRBV5-1 with TRBJ2-2; weak D call: TRBD1 (5 bases). The V end was cut by 5 bases, the J end by 1 base, with 15 bases between. There are 16 residues in the CDR3. CDR1 is SGHRS, CDR2 YFSETQ, per germline. The CDR3 protein is CASRSSPGWNTGELFF. The CDR3 region has the DNA TGCGCCAGCAGGAGTAGCCCAGGGTGGAACACCGGGGAGCTGTTTTTT.

This chain links TRBV5-1 with TRBJ1-2; a possible D gene is TRBD1 (5 bases). V lost 0 bases and J lost 3, with 12 bases in between. Germline loops: CDR1 SGHRS, CDR2 YFSETQ. The CDR3 covers 15 residues. The CDR3 DNA follows: TGCGCCAGCAGCTTGGATGGGCAAGGGGACTATGGCTACACCTTC. Its protein is CASSLDGQGDYGYTF.

The V and J genes are TRBV11-2 and TRBJ2-1; TRBD1 might be the D (6 bases). The CDR3 length is 18 residues. Germline CDR1 SGHAT, CDR2 FQNNGV. V was shortened by 2 bases and J by 1 base, with 18 bases between the two germline ends. In DNA, the CDR3 is TGTGCCAGCAGCTTAAAGCCCCAGGGGCCCGCATCCTACAATGAGCAGTTCTTC. Protein: CASSLKPQGPASYNEQFF.

The rearrangement links TRBV14 to TRBJ2-4, with 7 bases lining up with TRBD1. Germline trimming cut 3 bases from V and 8 bases from J; bases unmatched to any gene: 13. This CDR3 contains 16 residues. CDR1 SGHDN and CDR2 FVKESK come from the germline V gene. This chain's CDR3 is CASSQGFRQGSDIQYF. The CDR3 DNA reads as TGTGCCAGCAGCCAGGGGTTTAGACAGGGATCGGACATTCAGTACTTC.

The gene calls are TRBV13 and TRBJ2-2; the D is unclear. V lost 5 bases to trimming and J lost 3 bases, with 7 bases between them. Germline V gives CDR1 PRHDT, CDR2 FYEKMQ (reference sequence). CDR3 length: 13 amino acids. CDR3 sequence reads: CASSPRDTGELFF. CDR3 DNA sequence: TGTGCCAGCAGCCCCCGGGACACCGGGGAGCTGTTTTTT.

The V gene is TRBV4-3, the J gene TRBJ2-4, with a tentative D call TRBD2 (6 bases). The CDR3 sequence is 15 residues long. Germline V lookup: CDR1 LGHNA, CDR2 YSLEER. V dropped 0 bases and J dropped 8 bases, with 14 bases sitting between them. The CDR3 region is CASSQDGLAKDIQYF. The CDR3, as DNA: TGCGCCAGCAGCCAAGATGGCCTAGCGAAAGACATTCAGTACTTC.

V is TRBV3-1 (or the pseudogene TRBV3-2) and J is TRBJ1-6; D possibly corresponds to TRBD1 (5 bases). Trimming cost V 1 base and J 7 bases, with 8 bases left between them. CDR3 length: 14 residues. Looked up from germline, CDR1 is LGHDT and CDR2 is YNNKEL (reference sequence). CDR3 nucleotides: TGTGCCAGCAGCCAAGCGGGGGGGAATTCACCCCTCCACTTT. Translating it yields CASSQAGGNSPLHF.

This chain uses TRBV6-5 with TRBJ1-5; D remains ambiguous. CDR3 length: 13 residues. The V and J ends lost 7 bases and 2 bases respectively, with 9 bases between them. Germline V lookup: CDR1 MNHEY, CDR2 SVGAGI. The CDR3, as DNA: TGTGCCAGCATTGGGCAGGGCAATCAGCCCCAGCATTTT. Amino acid sequence: CASIGQGNQPQHF.

The chain links TRBV28 to TRBJ1-2, with 7 bases identical to TRBD1. This CDR3 contains 14 residues. V lost 8 bases, J lost 1 base, and 7 bases stayed unmatched. Germline values: CDR1 MDHEN, CDR2 SYDVKM. The chain's CDR3 is CASRRQGNNYGYTF. DNA for the CDR3: TGTGCCAGCCGTAGACAGGGCAATAACTATGGCTACACCTTC.

The chain couples TRBV6-6 to TRBJ2-3; 8 bases fit TRBD1. Germline CDR1 and CDR2: MNHNY and SVGAGI (reference sequence). The V segment lost 6 bases and the J segment 2 bases; nucleotides outside the gene matches: 10. The length of the CDR3 is 16 residues. CDR3 in DNA: TGTGCCAGCAGCCGTAGGACAGGGACTTTCACAGATACGCAGTATTTT. Amino acids: CASSRRTGTFTDTQYF.

The rearrangement links TRBV9 to TRBJ1-5; D is undetermined. The CDR3 has 14 residues. V lost 3 bases and J 4 bases, leaving 11 bases between the germline ends. Germline V gene lookup returns CDR1 SGDLS and CDR2 YYNGEE. CDR3 DNA: TGTGCCAGCAGCGGGGGAGGTGGAAATCAGCCCCAGCATTTT. Translation gives CASSGGGGNQPQHF.

The genes are TRBV7-3 and TRBJ2-7; D call uncertain. CDR1 SGHTA and CDR2 FQGTGA come from the germline V gene. The CDR3 is 14 residues long. V lost 5 bases to trimming and J lost 0 bases, with 11 bases between them. In DNA form, the CDR3 reads TGTGCCAGCAGCCCTCAGTCTGACTCCTACGAGCAGTACTTC. Amino acids: CASSPQSDSYEQYF.

The chain is built from TRBV10-3 and TRBJ2-7; 7 bases match TRBD2. The CDR3 is 16 residues long. CDR1 is ENHRY and CDR2 is SYGVKD in the germline V gene. Trimming cost V 0 bases and J 4 bases; bases outside gene matches: 9. CDR3 region: CAISESASGTKYEQYF. In nucleotides, the CDR3 is TGTGCCATCAGTGAGTCGGCTAGCGGAACAAAATACGAGCAGTACTTC.

This clone occurred once. J is TRBJ1-5 and V is TRBV30; 8 bases are shared with TRBD1. The junction had 8 bases not matched to a gene; V was cut back by 5 bases and J by 2 bases. This CDR3 is 15 amino acids long. Germline-derived CDR1 and CDR2 are GTSNPN and SVGIG (reference sequence). The CDR3 reads CAWPRDRGCNQPQHF. CDR3 nucleotide sequence: TGTGCCTGGCCACGCGACAGGGGTTGCAATCAGCCCCAGCATTTT.

The chain links TRBV7-9 to TRBJ1-4, with 7 nucleotides matching TRBD1. Per germline, CDR1 SEHNR and CDR2 FQNEAQ (reference sequence). The V gene end was trimmed by 3 bases and the J gene end by 0 bases; junction bases not matched to a gene: 7. The CDR3 covers 17 residues. CDR3: CASSFPAGQSTNEKLFF. CDR3 coding DNA: TGTGCCAGCAGCTTCCCGGCGGGACAGTCAACTAATGAAAAACTGTTTTTT.

J is TRBJ1-5 and V is TRBV7-2; D perhaps matches TRBD1 (5 bases). The V gene lost 2 bases and the J gene lost 0 bases, with 11 bases spanning the gap. This CDR3 is 16 amino acids long. The germline V gene encodes CDR1 SGHTA and CDR2 FQGNSA. The CDR3 spells CASSLSSGDSNQPQHF. In nucleotides, the CDR3 is TGTGCCAGCAGCTTATCATCGGGGGATAGCAATCAGCCCCAGCATTTT.